This entry features one T cell receptor beta chain sequence. The antigen is undetermined. This sample is part of a study of shared clonotypes between healthy human individuals. General observations from the study: Read depth was anticipated to influence clonotype sharing among donors. Unshared clonotypes carried lower generation probabilities than those common to all four donors.

The table came from immunoSEQ multiplex PCR; TCRdb's copy has only in-frame clones and leaves some out. The table lists approximately 2,000,000 clones, 85% to 95% of them singletons. The CDR3 has 14 residues. The germline CDR1 and CDR2 sequences are LGHNA and YSLEER. The V and J ends lost 4 bases and 7 bases, in that order; junction bases with no gene match: 9. This sequence was found in a man between 18 and 29 years old in good health. Some clones in this sample may be carry-over from other donors' samples. The chain has TRBV4-3 and TRBJ1-1, with 7 bases fitting TRBD1. The sample comprised naive CD4+ T cells from PBMCs. The subset: CD45RA+ positively selected. As DNA, the CDR3 is TGCGCCAGCAGCCGGCAGACCTGGGACAGTGAAGCTTTCTTT. It codes for CASSRQTWDSEAFF.